This record concerns one T cell receptor (beta chain) sequence. This entry is derived from a study of T cells of healthy individuals. Each CDR3 protein gets one entry after TCRdb re-called the 5' RACE reads with MiXCR. The sample gives around 79,000 distinct CDR3 sequences, roughly 5% of which show up once; about 7.5% is in the top ten. This TCR derives from a female donor in good health.

CDR3 sequence: CASSFGTLPYNEQFF. The CDR3 DNA sequence: TGTGCCAGCAGTTTTGGGACACTCCCTTACAATGAGCAGTTCTTC. The rearrangement links TRBV12-3 or TRBV12-4 to TRBJ2-1; D perhaps matches TRBD1 (6 bases). This CDR3 is 15 amino acids long. V was cut by 3 bases and J by 4 bases, with 13 bases left in between.